This T cell receptor (beta chain) was obtained from a study of blood T cell repertoires in COVID-19. As for the study in general: Acute and convalescent COVID-19 samples came from the United States, Italy and Spain. PBMCs, B-cell-depleted T cells, or T cells were the source of the cDNA or gDNA that made up the material.

V lost 6 bases to trimming and J lost 2 bases; unmatched junction nucleotides: 7. The CDR3 consists of 15 residues. Germline CDR1 SQVTM, CDR2 ANQGSEA. Researchers sorted participants into cohorts using their self-reported clinical history. This clone was recorded a few times. Original processing notes: Amplifying reference gene primers gave estimates of nucleated cell counts. This table comes from immunoSEQ multiplex PCR, and its TCRdb copy is limited to in-frame clones, with some not included. V and J calls and clone size are copied from that table; D and trimming were computed from the DNA. The table shows roughly 150,000 clones, with about four fifths occurring only once.

The V call is TRBV29-1, the J call TRBJ2-3, with TRBD2 matching 11 bases. Material: PBMCs or T cells enriched from blood (not recorded which). The receptor was derived from a woman in her late teens or twenties who had been exposed to COVID-19. This CDR3 is CSVWGTSGNTDTQYF. CDR3 DNA: TGCAGCGTATGGGGGACTAGCGGTAACACAGATACGCAGTATTTT.